This T cell receptor beta chain derives from a study of blood T cells in healthy people across ages. Through a sample-barcoded 5' primer and a J-beta primer mix, a second PCR was run for about 6 to 11 cycles. TCRdb recomputed calls from the 5' RACE reads with MiXCR, one row per CDR3 protein. The sample holds hundreds of thousands of distinct CDR3 sequences, about 24% seen once. J was trimmed by 4 bases and V by 4 bases; bases with no gene match: 9. CDR3 size: 15 residues. CDR1 MNHEY and CDR2 SVGEGT come from the germline V gene. This clonotype was detected a few times. The same data also went into a second study, on T cells of mothers and their children.

The origin of this receptor is a boy aged 5-17 years in good health. The genes are TRBV6-2 or TRBV6-3 and TRBJ1-2; 7 positions match TRBD1. Sequencing was performed on blood. Here the CDR3 reads CASSSRDSSSYGYTF. The CDR3 DNA is TGTGCCAGCAGTTCCCGGGACAGTTCTAGCTATGGCTACACCTTC.